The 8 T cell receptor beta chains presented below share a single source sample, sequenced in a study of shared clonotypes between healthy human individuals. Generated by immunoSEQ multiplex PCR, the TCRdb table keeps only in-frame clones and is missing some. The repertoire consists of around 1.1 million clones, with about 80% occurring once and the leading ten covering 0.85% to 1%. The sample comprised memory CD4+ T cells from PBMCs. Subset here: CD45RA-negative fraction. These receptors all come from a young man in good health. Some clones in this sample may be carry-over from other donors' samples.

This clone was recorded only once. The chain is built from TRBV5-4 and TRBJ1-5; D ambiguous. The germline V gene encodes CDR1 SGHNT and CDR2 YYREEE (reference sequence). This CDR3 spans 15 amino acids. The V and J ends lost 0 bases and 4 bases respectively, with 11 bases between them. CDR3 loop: CASSLGPFYNQPQHF. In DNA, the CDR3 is TGTGCCAGCAGCTTGGGCCCCTTCTATAATCAGCCCCAGCATTTT.

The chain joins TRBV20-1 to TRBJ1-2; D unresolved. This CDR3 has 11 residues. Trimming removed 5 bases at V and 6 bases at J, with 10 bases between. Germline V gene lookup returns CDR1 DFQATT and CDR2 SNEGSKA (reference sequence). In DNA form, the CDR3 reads TGCAGTGCTCGAGGGTCGGATGGCTACACCTTC. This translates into CSARGSDGYTF.

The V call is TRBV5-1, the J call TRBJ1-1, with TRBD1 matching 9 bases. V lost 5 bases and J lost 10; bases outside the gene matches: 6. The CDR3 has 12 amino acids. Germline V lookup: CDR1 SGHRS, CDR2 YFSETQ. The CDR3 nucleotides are TGCGCCAGCAGAAAACAGGGGGCACGAGCTTTCTTT. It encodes CASRKQGARAFF. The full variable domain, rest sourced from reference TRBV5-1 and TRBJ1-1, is KAGVTQTPRYLIKTRGQQVTLSCSPISGHRSVSWYQQTPGQGLQFLFEYFSETQRNKGNFPGRFSGRQFSNSRSEMNVSTLELGDSALYLCASRKQGARAFFGQGTRLTVV.

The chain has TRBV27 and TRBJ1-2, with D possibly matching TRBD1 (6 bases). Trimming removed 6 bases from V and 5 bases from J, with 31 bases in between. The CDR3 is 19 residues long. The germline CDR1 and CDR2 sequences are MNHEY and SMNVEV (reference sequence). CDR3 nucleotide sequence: TGTGCCAGCAGACTAAGGGGTATGGGGACCTCAGGGGCTTATTATGGCTACACCTTC. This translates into CASRLRGMGTSGAYYGYTF.

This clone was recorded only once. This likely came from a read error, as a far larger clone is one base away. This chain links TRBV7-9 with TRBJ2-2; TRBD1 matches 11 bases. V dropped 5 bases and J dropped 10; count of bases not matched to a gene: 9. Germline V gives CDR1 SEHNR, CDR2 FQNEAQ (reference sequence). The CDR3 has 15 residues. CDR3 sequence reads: CASSTGTGGIEELFF. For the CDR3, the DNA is TGTGCCAGCAGCACTGGGACAGGGGGAATCGAGGAGCTGTTTTTT. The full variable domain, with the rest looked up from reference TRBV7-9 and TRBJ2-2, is DTGVSQNPRHKITKRGQNVTFRCDPISEHNRLYWYRQTLGQGPEFLTYFQNEAQLEKSRLLSDRFSAERPKGSFSTLEIQRTEQGDSAMYLCASSTGTGGIEELFFGEGSRLTVL.

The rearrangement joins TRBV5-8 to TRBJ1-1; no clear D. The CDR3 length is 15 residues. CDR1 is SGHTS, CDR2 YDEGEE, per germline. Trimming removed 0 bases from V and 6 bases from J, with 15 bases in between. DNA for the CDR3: TGTGCCAGCAGCTTGGGAGCCAGACGCAGCGCTGAAGCTTTCTTT. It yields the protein CASSLGARRSAEAFF.

CDR3 nucleotide sequence: TGTGCCAGCCGCAGGGAGTTCCCCTACGAGCAGTACTTC. This translates into CASRREFPYEQYF. The chain links TRBV6-5 to TRBJ2-7, with D perhaps being TRBD1 or TRBD2 (5 bases each). The V gene lost 8 bases and the J gene lost 2 bases, with 13 bases spanning the gap. The CDR3 covers 13 residues. Germline V gene sequence: CDR1 MNHEY, CDR2 SVGAGI.

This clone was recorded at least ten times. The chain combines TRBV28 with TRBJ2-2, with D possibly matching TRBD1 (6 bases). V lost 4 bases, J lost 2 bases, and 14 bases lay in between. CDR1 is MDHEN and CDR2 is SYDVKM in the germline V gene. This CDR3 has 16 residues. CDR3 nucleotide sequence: TGTGCCAGCAGTTCGGACAGACGGACAAACACCGGGGAGCTGTTTTTT. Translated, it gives CASSSDRRTNTGELFF.